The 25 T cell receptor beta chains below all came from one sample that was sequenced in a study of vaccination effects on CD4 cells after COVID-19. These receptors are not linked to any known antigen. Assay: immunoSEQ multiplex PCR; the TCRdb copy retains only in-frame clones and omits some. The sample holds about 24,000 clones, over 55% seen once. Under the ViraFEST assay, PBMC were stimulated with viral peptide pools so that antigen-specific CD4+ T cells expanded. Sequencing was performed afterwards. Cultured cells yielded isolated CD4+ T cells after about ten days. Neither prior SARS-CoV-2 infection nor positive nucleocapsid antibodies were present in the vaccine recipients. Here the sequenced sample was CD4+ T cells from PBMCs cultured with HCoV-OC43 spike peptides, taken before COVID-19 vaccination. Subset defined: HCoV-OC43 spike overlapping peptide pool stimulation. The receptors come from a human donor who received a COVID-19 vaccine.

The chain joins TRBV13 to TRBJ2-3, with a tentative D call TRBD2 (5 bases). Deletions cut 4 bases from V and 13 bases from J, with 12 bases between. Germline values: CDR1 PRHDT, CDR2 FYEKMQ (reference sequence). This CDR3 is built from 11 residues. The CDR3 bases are TGTGCCAGCAGCTCCGGGGAAACCAAGTATTTT. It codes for CASSSGETKYF.

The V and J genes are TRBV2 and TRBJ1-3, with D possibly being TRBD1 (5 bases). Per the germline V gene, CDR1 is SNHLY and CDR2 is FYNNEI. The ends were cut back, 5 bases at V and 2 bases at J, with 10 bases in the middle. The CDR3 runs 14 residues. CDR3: CASSQDRTGNTIYF. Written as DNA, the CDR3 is TGTGCCAGCAGTCAAGACAGAACTGGAAACACCATATATTTT. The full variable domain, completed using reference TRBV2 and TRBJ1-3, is EPEVTQTPSHQVTQMGQEVILRCVPISNHLYFYWYRQILGQKVEFLVSFYNNEISEKSEIFDDQFSVERPDGSNFTLKIRSTKLEDSAMYFCASSQDRTGNTIYFGEGSWLTVV.

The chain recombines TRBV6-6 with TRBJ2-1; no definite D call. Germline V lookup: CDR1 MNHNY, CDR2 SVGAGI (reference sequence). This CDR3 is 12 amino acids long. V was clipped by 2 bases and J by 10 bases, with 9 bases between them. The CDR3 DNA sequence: TGTGCCAGCAGTTACATCACGGCGGAGCAGTTCTTC. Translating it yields CASSYITAEQFF.

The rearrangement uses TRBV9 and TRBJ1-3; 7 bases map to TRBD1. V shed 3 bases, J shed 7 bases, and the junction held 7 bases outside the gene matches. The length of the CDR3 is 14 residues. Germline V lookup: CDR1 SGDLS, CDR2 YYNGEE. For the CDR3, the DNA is TGTGCCAGCAGCGCAGGAGGGGGCGGGAACACCATATATTTT. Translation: CASSAGGGGNTIYF.

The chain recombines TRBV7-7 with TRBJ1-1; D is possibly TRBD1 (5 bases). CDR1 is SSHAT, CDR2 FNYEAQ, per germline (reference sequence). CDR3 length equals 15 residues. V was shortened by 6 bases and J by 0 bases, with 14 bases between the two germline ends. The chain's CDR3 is CASRALGLMNTEAFF. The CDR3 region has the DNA TGTGCCAGCAGGGCCCTGGGGCTTATGAACACTGAAGCTTTCTTT.

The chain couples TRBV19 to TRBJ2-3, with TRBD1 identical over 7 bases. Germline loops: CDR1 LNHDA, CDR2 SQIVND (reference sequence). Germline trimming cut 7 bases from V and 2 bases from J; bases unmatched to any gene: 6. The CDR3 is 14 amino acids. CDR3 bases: TGTGCCAGTACCCGCAGGGGGATCACAGATACGCAGTATTTT. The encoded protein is CASTRRGITDTQYF.

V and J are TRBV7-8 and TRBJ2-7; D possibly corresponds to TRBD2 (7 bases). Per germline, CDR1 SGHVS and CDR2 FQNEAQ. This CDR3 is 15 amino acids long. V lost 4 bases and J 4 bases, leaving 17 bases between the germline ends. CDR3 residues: CASSSRGGLQYEQYF. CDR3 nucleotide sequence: TGTGCCAGCAGCTCAAGGGGGGGGCTACAATACGAGCAGTACTTC.

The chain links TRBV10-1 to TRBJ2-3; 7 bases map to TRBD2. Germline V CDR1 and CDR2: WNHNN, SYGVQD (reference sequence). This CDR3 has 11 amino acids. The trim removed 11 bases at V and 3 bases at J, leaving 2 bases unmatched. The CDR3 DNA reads TGCGCCGTCGGGGGGACAGATACGCAGTATTTT. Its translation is CAVGGTDTQYF.

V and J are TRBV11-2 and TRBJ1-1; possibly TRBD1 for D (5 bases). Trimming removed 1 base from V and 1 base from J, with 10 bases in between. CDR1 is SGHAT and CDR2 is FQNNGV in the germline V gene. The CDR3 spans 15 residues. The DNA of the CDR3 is TGTGCCAGCAGCTTAGGCCAGGGCAGGAACACTGAAGCTTTCTTT. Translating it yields CASSLGQGRNTEAFF.

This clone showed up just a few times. This CDR3 reads CSVRQGEHQPQHF. CDR3 bases: TGCAGCGTTAGACAGGGGGAACACCAGCCCCAGCATTTT. The chain links TRBV29-1 to TRBJ1-5, with 9 bases aligning to TRBD1. This CDR3 has 13 amino acids. Germline values: CDR1 SQVTM, CDR2 ANQGSEA. V gave up 5 bases and J gave up 7 bases; unmatched junction bases: 6.

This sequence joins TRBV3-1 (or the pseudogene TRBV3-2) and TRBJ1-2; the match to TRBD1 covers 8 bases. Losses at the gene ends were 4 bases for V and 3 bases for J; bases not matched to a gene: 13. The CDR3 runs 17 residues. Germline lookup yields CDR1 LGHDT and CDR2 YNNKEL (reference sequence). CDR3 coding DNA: TGTGCCAGCAGCCCCGCCTCCGGGACAGGAGAGTACTATGGCTACACCTTC. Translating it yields CASSPASGTGEYYGYTF.

CDR3 amino acids: CAVSGGSSYNSPLHF. In DNA form, the CDR3 reads TGTGCCGTCTCAGGGGGGAGCTCCTATAATTCACCCCTCCACTTT. The chain combines TRBV30 with TRBJ1-6; 7 nucleotides agree with TRBD1. J was trimmed by 0 bases and V by 8 bases; bases with no gene match: 7. The CDR3 loop spans 15 amino acids. Germline CDR1 is GTSNPN and CDR2 is SVGIG (reference sequence).

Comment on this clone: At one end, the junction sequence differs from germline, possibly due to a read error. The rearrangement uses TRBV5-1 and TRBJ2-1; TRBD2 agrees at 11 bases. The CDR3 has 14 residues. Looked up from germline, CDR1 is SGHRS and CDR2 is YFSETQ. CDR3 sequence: CASSLDGSGGAVLF. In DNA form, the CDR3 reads TGCGCCAGCAGCTTGGATGGTAGCGGGGGGGCCGTACTCTTC.

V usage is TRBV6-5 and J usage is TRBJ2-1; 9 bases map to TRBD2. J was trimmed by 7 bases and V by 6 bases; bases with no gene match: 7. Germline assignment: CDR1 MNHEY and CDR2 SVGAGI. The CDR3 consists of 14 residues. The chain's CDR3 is CASSPWAGGNEQFF. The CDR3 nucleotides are TGTGCCAGCAGCCCATGGGCGGGAGGGAATGAGCAGTTCTTC.

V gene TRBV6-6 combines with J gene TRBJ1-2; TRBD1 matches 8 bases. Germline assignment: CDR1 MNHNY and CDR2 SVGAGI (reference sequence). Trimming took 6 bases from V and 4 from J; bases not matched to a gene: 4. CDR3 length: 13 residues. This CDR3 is CASSPGTGYGYTF. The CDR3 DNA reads TGTGCCAGCAGCCCCGGGACAGGCTATGGCTACACCTTC.

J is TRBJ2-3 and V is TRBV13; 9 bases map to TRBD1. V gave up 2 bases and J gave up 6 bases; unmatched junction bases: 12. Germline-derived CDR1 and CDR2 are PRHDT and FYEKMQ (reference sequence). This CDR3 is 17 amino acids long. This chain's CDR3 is CASSLYGTGIRVDTQYF. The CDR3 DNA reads TGTGCCAGCAGCTTATACGGGACAGGGATCCGGGTGGATACGCAGTATTTT.

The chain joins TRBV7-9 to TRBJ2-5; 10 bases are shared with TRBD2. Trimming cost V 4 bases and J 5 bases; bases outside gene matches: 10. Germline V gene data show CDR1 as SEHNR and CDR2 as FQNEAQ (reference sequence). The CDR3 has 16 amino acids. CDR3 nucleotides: TGTGCCAGCAGCTCAAGCGGGGGGGCCGGAGGCGAGACCCAGTACTTC. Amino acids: CASSSSGGAGGETQYF.

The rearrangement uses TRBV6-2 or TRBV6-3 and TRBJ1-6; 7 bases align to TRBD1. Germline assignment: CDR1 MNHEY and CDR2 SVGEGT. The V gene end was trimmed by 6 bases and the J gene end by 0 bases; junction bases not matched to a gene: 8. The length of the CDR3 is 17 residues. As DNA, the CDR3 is TGTGCCAGCAGCCCTACCAGGGGGAGCTCCTATAATTCACCCCTCCACTTT. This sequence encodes CASSPTRGSSYNSPLHF.

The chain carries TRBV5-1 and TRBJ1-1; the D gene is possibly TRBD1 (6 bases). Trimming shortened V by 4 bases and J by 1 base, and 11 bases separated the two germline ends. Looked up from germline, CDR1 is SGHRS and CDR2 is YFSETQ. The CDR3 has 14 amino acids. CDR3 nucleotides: TGCGCCAGCAGCGGGGGGGGCGCGAACACTGAAGCTTTCTTT. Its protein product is CASSGGGANTEAFF. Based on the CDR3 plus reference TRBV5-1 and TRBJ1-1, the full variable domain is KAGVTQTPRYLIKTRGQQVTLSCSPISGHRSVSWYQQTPGQGLQFLFEYFSETQRNKGNFPGRFSGRQFSNSRSEMNVSTLELGDSALYLCASSGGGANTEAFFGQGTRLTVV.

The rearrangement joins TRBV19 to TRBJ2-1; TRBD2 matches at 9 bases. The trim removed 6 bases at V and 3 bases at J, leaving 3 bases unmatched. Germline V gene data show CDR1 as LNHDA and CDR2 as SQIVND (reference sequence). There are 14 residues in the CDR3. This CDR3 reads CASSTSGRYNEQFF. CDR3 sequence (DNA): TGTGCCAGTAGCACTAGCGGGCGCTACAATGAGCAGTTCTTC.

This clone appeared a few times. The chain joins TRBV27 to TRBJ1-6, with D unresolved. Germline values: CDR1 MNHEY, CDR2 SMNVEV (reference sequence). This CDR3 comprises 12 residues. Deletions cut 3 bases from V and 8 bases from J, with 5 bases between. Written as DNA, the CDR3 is TGTGCCAGCAGTTTGAGGGATTCACCCCTCCACTTT. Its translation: CASSLRDSPLHF.

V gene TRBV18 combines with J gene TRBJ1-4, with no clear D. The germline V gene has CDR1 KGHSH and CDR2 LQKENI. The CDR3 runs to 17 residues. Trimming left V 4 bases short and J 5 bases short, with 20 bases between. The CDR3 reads CASSLSGPGAQNEKLFF. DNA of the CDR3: TGTGCCAGCTCACTATCGGGCCCTGGAGCCCAAAATGAAAAACTGTTTTTT.

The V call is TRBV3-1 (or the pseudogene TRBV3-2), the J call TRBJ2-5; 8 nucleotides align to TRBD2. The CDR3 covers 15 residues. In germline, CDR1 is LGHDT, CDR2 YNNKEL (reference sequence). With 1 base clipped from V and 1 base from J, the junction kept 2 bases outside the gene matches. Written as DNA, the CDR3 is TGTGCCAGCAGCCAAGGCGGGAGGTTCCAAGAGACCCAGTACTTC. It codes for CASSQGGRFQETQYF.

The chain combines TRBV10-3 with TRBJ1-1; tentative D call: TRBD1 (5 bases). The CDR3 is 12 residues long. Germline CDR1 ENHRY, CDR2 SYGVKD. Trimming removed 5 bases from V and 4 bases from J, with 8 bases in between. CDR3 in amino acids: CAISTGGTEAFF. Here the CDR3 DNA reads TGTGCCATCAGTACCGGGGGCACTGAAGCTTTCTTT.

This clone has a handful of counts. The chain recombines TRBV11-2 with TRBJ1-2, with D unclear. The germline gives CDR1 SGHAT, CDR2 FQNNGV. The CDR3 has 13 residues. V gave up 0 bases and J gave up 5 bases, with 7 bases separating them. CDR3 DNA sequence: TGTGCCAGCAGCTTAGATAGACAATATGGCTACACCTTC. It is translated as CASSLDRQYGYTF.